This T cell receptor (beta chain) derives from a study of graft-versus-host responses after intestinal transplantation. The germline CDR1 and CDR2 sequences are SGHRS and YFSETQ. The CDR3 totals 13 residues. The germline V and J ends were trimmed by 5 bases and 5 bases, with 13 bases remaining between them. Intraepithelial lymphocytes and lamina propria lymphocytes were released through processing of graft tissue. TCRdb's copy holds only in-frame clones and misses some; the assay was immunoSEQ multiplex PCR. The sample includes a few thousand clones, about three quarters of them seen just once. The chain recombines TRBV5-1 with TRBJ1-2, with D hard to call. This specimen consisted of ileum tissue, obtained about 130 days after intestinal transplantation. The TCR originated in a human patient who received an intestinal transplant, so some T cells may come from the graft donor. The CDR3 DNA reads TGCGCCAGCAGTCGTGACGTCCCTTATGGCTACACCTTC. It is translated as CASSRDVPYGYTF.